This T cell receptor (beta chain) was recorded in a study of blood T cell repertoires in COVID-19. TCRdb's table, derived via immunoSEQ multiplex PCR, lists solely in-frame clones and lacks some. The profile shows more than 150,000 clones, about 90% of them singletons. The material sequenced was PBMCs or T cells enriched from blood (not recorded which). This clonotype was sampled from a woman between 45 and 60 years old who had recovered from COVID-19.

The CDR3 here is CASSSQGAVGQFF. DNA for the CDR3: TGCGCCAGCAGCTCCCAGGGGGCCGTGGGGCAGTTCTTC. The chain uses TRBV5-1 and TRBJ2-1; 8 bases fit TRBD1. V lost 3 bases to trimming and J lost 12 bases; unmatched junction nucleotides: 8. This CDR3 region has 13 residues. CDR1 and CDR2 (germline): SGHRS, YFSETQ.